Below, one T cell receptor beta chain is given with its context. The clone's antigen remains unknown. Base qualities were left out, and no much larger clone turns up one base away. Each collaborating institution followed its own protocols to collect whole blood in K2EDTA tubes. For TCRbeta analysis, collaborators shipped samples as frozen whole blood, isolated PBMCs, or DNA extracted from either of those sample types. The data derive from a study of blood T cell repertoires in COVID-19 (dated by TCRdb to 2018 to 2020). Notes on the research overall: The collaborator samples originated in the United States, Italy and Spain and spanned the acute and convalescent phases of COVID-19. The prospective study material was composed of cDNA or gDNA derived from T cells, B-cell-depleted T cells, or PBMCs. Subjects who had been exposed to COVID-19, were actively infected with it, or had recovered from it provided the deeply sampled blood TCRbeta repertoires that made up the dataset. The repertoires were released in a freely available public database intended as a resource for research on the immune response to SARS-CoV-2. The samples were drawn from two sources: the first 160 participants of the ongoing ImmuneRACE study, and 1,200 or so subjects contributed by 6 global collaborators. Sample metadata almost always included a de-identified subject ID, COVID-19 status, age in years and sex. Where HLA class I and class II types were available, the types were taken from metadata supplied by the sample provider, not from assay-based typing.

TCRbeta CDR3 regions were amplified from genomic DNA using the immunoSEQ Assay, a bias-controlled multiplex PCR. Per the authors' processing: Within the assay, amplification of reference gene primers was used to estimate how many nucleated cells each sample contained. Sequence reads were collapsed and filtered to measure the absolute abundance of every unique TCRbeta CDR3 rearrangement. For each sample, productive Simpson clonality was calculated as the square root of Simpson's diversity index across productive rearrangements. Drawn from immuneACCESS, this table holds only the in-frame rearrangements with V and J called that TCRdb kept. Clones are partly lost; checked studies trace under half to an unresolved V gene and leave the rest unexplained. V and J calls and clone size follow that table, whereas D and trimming were derived from the DNA. Counted in this sample were over 65,000 clones; about 81% of them appeared once. In total, the top ten clones hold around 9.2% of the sample.

In the germline V gene, CDR1 corresponds to MDHEN and CDR2 to SYDVKM. The trim is 6 bases for V and 5 bases for J, with a gap of 10 bases between the germline ends. Including cysteine and phenylalanine, the CDR3 has 12 amino acids. Only the CDR3 DNA stays, 36 bases, in frame from base 1. Overall study outcomes, separate from this receptor: The amount of clinical and demographic metadata varied by source and participant and was provided uncurated.

The sequence links TRBV28 to TRBJ1-2, with the D gene too uncertain to name. The sample taken for sequencing was peripheral blood. The sequence was obtained from a human donor in a cohort sampled during active COVID-19. Here the CDR3 is given as CASSLPGYGYTF. The base sequence is TGTGCCAGCAGCCTACCGGGGTATGGCTACACCTTC.